What follows are 32 T cell receptor beta chains derived from one specimen sequenced in a study of blood T cells in healthy people across ages. Together with a sample-barcoded 5' primer, a J-beta primer mix was included in a second PCR lasting about 7 to 12 cycles. MiXCR, applied by TCRdb to the 5' RACE reads, yields one record per CDR3 protein. The sample has 710,000 or so distinct CDR3 sequences, around a fifth seen once. Sequences were obtained from blood. The receptors derive from a man in his 70s in good health.

This clonotype has just a few counts. This rearrangement joins TRBV25-1 to TRBJ1-4; 8 bases match TRBD1. The J segment lost 7 bases and the V segment lost 3 bases, leaving 10 bases of the junction unmatched. The CDR3 runs 16 residues. The germline CDR1 and CDR2 sequences are MGHDK and SYGVNS. CDR3 amino acids: CASSESGGAGPEKLFF. As DNA, the CDR3 is TGTGCCAGCAGTGAGTCAGGGGGCGCGGGCCCTGAAAAACTGTTTTTT.

CDR3 nucleotide sequence: TGTGCCAGCAGTTCCGGACAGGGTAGCGAAGCTTTCTTT. This encodes CASSSGQGSEAFF. The genes are TRBV12-3 or TRBV12-4 and TRBJ1-1; 8 bases fit TRBD1. The trim removed 4 bases at V and 8 bases at J, leaving 6 bases unmatched. This CDR3 comprises 13 residues.

This chain uses TRBV29-1 with TRBJ1-3, with D hard to call. V lost 4 bases and J 0 bases, leaving 7 bases between the germline ends. The CDR3 has 13 residues. CDR1 and CDR2 (germline): SQVTM, ANQGSEA. The CDR3 DNA is TGCAGCGTTGGACACACCTCTGGAAACACCATATATTTT. It encodes CSVGHTSGNTIYF.

The rearrangement joins TRBV28 to TRBJ1-1; maybe TRBD1 (6 bases). V shed 6 bases and J shed 3 bases, with 29 bases lying between them. Germline V gene sequence: CDR1 MDHEN, CDR2 SYDVKM. The CDR3 covers 19 residues. This CDR3 is CASSSPPRGASGGYTEAFF. The CDR3 coding sequence is TGTGCCAGCAGCTCCCCCCCTCGGGGGGCGTCTGGTGGATACACTGAAGCTTTCTTT.

The chain uses TRBV10-3 and TRBJ1-1; D may be TRBD1 (6 bases). The germline V and J ends were trimmed by 2 bases and 4 bases, with 14 bases remaining between them. The CDR3 contains 15 residues. The germline gives CDR1 ENHRY, CDR2 SYGVKD. For the CDR3, the DNA is TGTGCCATCAGTGAGAGAGGGGGTGCCCCCACTGAAGCTTTCTTT. Its translation: CAISERGGAPTEAFF.

This clonotype was seen only a few times. The chain couples TRBV5-5 to TRBJ1-2, with D perhaps TRBD1 (6 bases). The CDR3 has 14 amino acids. Trimming left V 7 bases short and J 7 bases short, with 20 bases between. Per germline, CDR1 SGHKS and CDR2 YYEKEE (reference sequence). The CDR3 DNA reads as TGTGCCAGCGGCGACGTAGGGGGAGATGGTGGCTACACCTTC. Translated: CASGDVGGDGGYTF.

V usage is TRBV7-2 and J usage is TRBJ2-5; 11 positions match TRBD1. The trim removed 3 bases at V and 9 bases at J, leaving 9 bases unmatched. CDR1 SGHTA and CDR2 FQGNSA come from the germline V gene. This CDR3 is built from 15 residues. The CDR3 sequence is CASSLGQGVTEAQYF. The CDR3 nucleotides are TGTGCCAGCAGCTTGGGACAGGGGGTGACTGAGGCCCAGTACTTC. Full variable domain (missing parts from reference TRBV7-2 and TRBJ2-5): GAGVSQSPSNKVTEKGKDVELRCDPISGHTALYWYRQSLGQGLEFLIYFQGNSAPDKSGLPSDRFSAERTGGSVSTLTIQRTQQEDSAVYLCASSLGQGVTEAQYFGPGTRLLVL.

The chain links TRBV3-1 to TRBJ2-1, with 8 bases matching TRBD2. Germline CDR1 is LGHDT and CDR2 is YNNKEL (reference sequence). The CDR3 totals 19 residues. Germline trimming cut 0 bases from V and 3 bases from J; bases unmatched to any gene: 13. CDR3 bases: TGTGCCAGCAGCCAAGATGCCGCGCGTTACAGCGGGGGCTACAATGAGCAGTTCTTC. This sequence encodes CASSQDAARYSGGYNEQFF.

This clonotype has only a few counts. The chain has TRBV2 and TRBJ1-1; D call uncertain. This CDR3 region has 16 residues. The V gene's germline CDR1 is SNHLY and CDR2 FYNNEI. Trimming cost V 6 bases and J 0 bases, with 17 bases left between them. CDR3 nucleotide sequence: TGTGCCAGCAGGGCCCTAGAATGGACTATGAACACTGAAGCTTTCTTT. Its translation: CASRALEWTMNTEAFF.

The table lists this clonotype with a few counts. Compared with germline, one end of the junction differs, possibly owing to a read error. V usage is TRBV7-9 and J usage is TRBJ2-7, with 7 bases matching TRBD1. The DNA end lines up better with TRBJ2-1; the J call may be wrong. Germline V gene sequence: CDR1 SEHNR, CDR2 FQNEAQ (reference sequence). The CDR3 has 16 residues. The CDR3 DNA reads as TGTGCCAGCGGCTTGACCCGACAGGGAGTCCCCAATGAGCAGTTCTTC. Translation gives CASGLTRQGVPNEQFF.

This clonotype has ten or more counts. In nucleotides, the CDR3 is TGTGCCAGCAGCTCGGACAGGGGAGCAGATACGCAGTATTTT. It encodes CASSSDRGADTQYF. The chain recombines TRBV12-3 or TRBV12-4 with TRBJ2-3, with 9 bases aligning to TRBD1. The CDR3 has 14 residues. Trimming removed 6 bases from V and 4 bases from J; junction bases left unmatched: 5.

This clonotype has only a few counts. The chain has TRBV27 and TRBJ2-1, with TRBD2 as a possible D gene (5 bases). Germline lookup yields CDR1 MNHEY and CDR2 SMNVEV (reference sequence). The CDR3 covers 15 residues. V lost 3 bases, J lost 3 bases, and 12 bases lay in between. CDR3 bases: TGTGCCAGCAGTTTGGGAGTTGGAAACTACAATGAGCAGTTCTTC. Translated, it gives CASSLGVGNYNEQFF.

Only a few counts were recorded for this clonotype. This chain connects TRBV20-1 to TRBJ1-1; D unresolved. CDR1 and CDR2 from the germline V gene are DFQATT and SNEGSKA (reference sequence). CDR3 length: 13 residues. V was clipped by 6 bases and J by 4 bases, with 15 bases between them. Here the CDR3 reads CSATKAVGTEAFF. Written as DNA, the CDR3 is TGCAGTGCCACAAAGGCCGTGGGCACTGAAGCTTTCTTT.

This clonotype was recorded a few times. The chain combines TRBV9 with TRBJ1-6; TRBD1 matches at 7 bases. Germline V gene data show CDR1 as SGDLS and CDR2 as YYNGEE. J was trimmed by 7 bases and V by 0 bases; bases with no gene match: 7. This CDR3 is built from 16 residues. The chain's CDR3 is CASSVDPDRRNSPLHF. CDR3 coding DNA: TGTGCCAGCAGCGTAGATCCGGACAGGAGGAATTCACCCCTCCACTTT.

V and J are TRBV3-1 and TRBJ1-5; a weak D match, TRBD1 (6 bases). V gave up 3 bases and J gave up 7 bases, with 13 bases separating them. The CDR3 loop spans 14 amino acids. The germline CDR1 and CDR2 sequences are LGHDT and YNNKEL (reference sequence). The CDR3 region is CASSHQGKGQPQHF. As DNA, the CDR3 is TGTGCCAGCAGCCACCAGGGGAAGGGGCAGCCCCAGCATTTT.

This clonotype has a handful of counts. The chain carries TRBV18 and TRBJ2-5; 9 bases align to TRBD2. The better agreement between TRBJ2-7 and the DNA end casts doubt on the J call. CDR1 and CDR2 (germline): KGHSH, LQKENI. This CDR3 has 16 residues. This CDR3 is CASSPGEGLASYEQYF. CDR3 nucleotide sequence: TGTGCCAGCTCACCCGGAGAGGGACTAGCATCCTACGAGCAGTACTTC.

A few counts support this clonotype. The chain links TRBV11-2 to TRBJ2-3, with D perhaps matching TRBD2 (6 bases). V was pared by 5 bases and J by 6 bases, with 12 bases between. Germline CDR1 reads SGHAT; CDR2 reads FQNNGV. This CDR3 has 13 amino acids. The CDR3 DNA follows: TGTGCCAGCAGCGGAATAGCGGCGGATACGCAGTATTTT. Translating it yields CASSGIAADTQYF.

In its sample, this clonotype was seen many times. The rearrangement links TRBV7-2 to TRBJ2-5, with D possibly being TRBD2 (5 bases). The DNA end is a closer match to TRBJ2-7, so the J assignment may be wrong. Germline V gene data show CDR1 as SGHTA and CDR2 as FQGNSA. This CDR3 is built from 15 residues. The CDR3 sequence: CASSLKVEGSYEQYF. The CDR3 DNA reads as TGTGCCAGCAGCTTAAAGGTCGAGGGTTCCTACGAGCAGTACTTC.

Regarding this clonotype: The junction departs from the called germline gene at one end, perhaps through a read error. The chain joins TRBV20-1 to TRBJ2-5; D remains ambiguous. CDR1 and CDR2 from the germline V gene are DFQATT and SNEGSKA (reference sequence). The CDR3 sequence is 11 residues long. The CDR3 DNA sequence: TGCAGTGCTAGAGATGTGAAGACCCAGCACTTC. Its protein product is CSARDVKTQHF.

V is TRBV4-3 and J is TRBJ2-1; 7 bases fit TRBD1. The CDR3 runs 16 residues. The germline V gene encodes CDR1 LGHNA and CDR2 YSLEER. With 4 bases clipped from V and 4 bases from J, the junction kept 10 bases outside the gene matches. The CDR3 DNA reads as TGCGCCAGCAGCCGATTTGCCAGACAGGGTTACAATGAGCAGTTCTTC. Translating gives CASSRFARQGYNEQFF.

This clonotype was observed a handful of times. The rearrangement joins TRBV10-3 to TRBJ1-2; TRBD1 matches at 8 bases. This CDR3 contains 12 residues. Germline lookup yields CDR1 ENHRY and CDR2 SYGVKD. The V segment lost 6 bases and the J segment 3 bases; nucleotides outside the gene matches: 0. The CDR3 DNA sequence: TGTGCCATCAGACAGGGGGACTATGGCTACACCTTC. It is translated as CAIRQGDYGYTF.

This chain uses TRBV6-6 with TRBJ2-1; no reliable D call. Between the trimmed V and J ends, which lost 2 bases and 9 bases, there was a span of 8 bases. The CDR3 length is 12 residues. Germline V CDR1 and CDR2: MNHNY, SVGAGI (reference sequence). CDR3 bases: TGTGCCAGCAGTTACACAGATCTTGAGCAGTTCTTC. The encoded protein is CASSYTDLEQFF.

This clonotype appeared many times. The chain joins TRBV6-5 to TRBJ2-5, with D uncertain. The length of the CDR3 is 12 residues. The V and J ends lost 0 bases and 4 bases respectively, with 3 bases between them. Germline V lookup: CDR1 MNHEY, CDR2 SVGAGI. CDR3 DNA sequence: TGTGCCAGCAGTTACTCGAGAGAGACCCAGTACTTC. It specifies CASSYSRETQYF.

A few counts support this clonotype. The CDR3 nucleotides read TGCAGTGCTACCAGCGGGGGCGACACCGGGGAGCTGTTTTTT. Translating it yields CSATSGGDTGELFF. The chain recombines TRBV20-1 with TRBJ2-2; 8 bases match TRBD2. The trim removed 4 bases at V and 3 bases at J, leaving 4 bases unmatched. The CDR3 covers 14 residues. Germline CDR1 and CDR2: DFQATT and SNEGSKA (reference sequence).

This clonotype showed up just a few times. The chain is built from TRBV2 and TRBJ2-1, with 10 positions matching TRBD1. Germline CDR1 is SNHLY and CDR2 is FYNNEI. V was clipped by 1 base and J by 4 bases; unmatched bases: 1. The CDR3 sequence is 15 residues long. CDR3 region: CASSEGTGGYNEQFF. The CDR3 nucleotides are TGTGCCAGCAGTGAAGGGACAGGGGGATACAATGAGCAGTTCTTC.

At least ten counts were recorded for this clonotype. The junction shows a germline mismatch at one end, possibly a read error. This chain uses TRBV7-9 with TRBJ2-5, with D possibly called TRBD1 or TRBD2 (5 bases each). This CDR3 comprises 11 residues. CDR1 and CDR2 (germline): SEHNR, FQNEAQ (reference sequence). CDR3 sequence (DNA): TGTGCCAGCAGCTTAGGGGGGAAACTGCTCTTC. Translating gives CASSLGGKLLF.

The table lists this clonotype with a few counts. The chain links TRBV6-1 to TRBJ1-4, with 8 bases that match TRBD1. CDR1 MNHNS and CDR2 SASEGT come from the germline V gene. V lost 4 bases, J lost 7 bases, and 5 bases stayed unmatched. The CDR3 is made up of 14 amino acids. CDR3 nucleotides: TGTGCCAGCAGTGTTGCAGGGGGCGGTGAAAAACTGTTTTTT. It codes for CASSVAGGGEKLFF.

The chain couples TRBV2 to TRBJ2-5, with 10 positions matching TRBD1. Gene TRBJ2-7 matches the end of the DNA better, so the J call may be wrong. Germline CDR1 SNHLY, CDR2 FYNNEI. The CDR3 covers 17 residues. In DNA form, the CDR3 reads TGTGCCAGCAGTGAGAGGGACAGGGGATATAGCTCCTACGAGCAGTACGTC. Translating gives CASSERDRGYSSYEQYV.

This clonotype was observed a handful of times. This chain links TRBV25-1 with TRBJ1-2, with a tentative D call TRBD1 (6 bases). The CDR3 is made up of 11 amino acids. Between the trimmed V and J ends, which lost 1 base and 14 bases, there was a span of 11 bases. CDR1 and CDR2 (germline): MGHDK, SYGVNS. CDR3 sequence reads: CASSESGGCTF. CDR3 bases: TGTGCCAGCAGTGAATCTGGGGGCTGTACCTTC.

This clonotype was detected a few times. The rearrangement uses TRBV18 and TRBJ1-5; a possible D gene is TRBD1 (5 bases). Germline assignment: CDR1 KGHSH and CDR2 LQKENI. The germline V and J ends were trimmed by 3 bases and 3 bases, with 15 bases remaining between them. The length of the CDR3 is 16 residues. CDR3 bases: TGTGCCAGCTCACCGCAGGGCGGGGCAAACAATCAGCCCCAGCATTTT. It translates to CASSPQGGANNQPQHF.

This clonotype came up a few times. J is TRBJ2-5 and V is TRBV14, with 7 bases lining up with TRBD2. The CDR3 loop spans 15 amino acids. Trimming at V came to 0 bases and at J to 4 bases, leaving 5 bases not matched to a gene. The germline gives CDR1 SGHDN, CDR2 FVKESK. CDR3 loop: CASSQDLGLPETQYF. In nucleotides, the CDR3 is TGTGCCAGCAGCCAAGATTTGGGACTACCAGAGACCCAGTACTTC.

The CDR3 loop reads CASSLQGAWYGYTF. CDR3 DNA: TGTGCCAGCAGCCTACAGGGGGCATGGTATGGCTACACCTTC. The genes are TRBV9 and TRBJ1-2; 9 bases match TRBD1. This CDR3 is 14 amino acids long. V lost 4 bases, J lost 5 bases, and 6 bases stayed unmatched. The germline gives CDR1 SGDLS, CDR2 YYNGEE.